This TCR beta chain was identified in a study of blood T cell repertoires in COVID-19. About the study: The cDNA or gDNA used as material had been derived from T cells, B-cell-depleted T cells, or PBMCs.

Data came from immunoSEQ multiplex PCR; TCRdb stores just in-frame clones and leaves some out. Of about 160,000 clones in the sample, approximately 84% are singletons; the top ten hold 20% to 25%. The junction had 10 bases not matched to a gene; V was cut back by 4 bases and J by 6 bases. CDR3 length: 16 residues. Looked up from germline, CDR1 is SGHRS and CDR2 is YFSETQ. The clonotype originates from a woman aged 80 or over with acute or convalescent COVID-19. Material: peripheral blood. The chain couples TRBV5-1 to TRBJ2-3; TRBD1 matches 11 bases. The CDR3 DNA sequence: TGCGCCAGCAGCCGCCAGGGGACAGGGGGGTGGGATACGCAGTATTTT. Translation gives CASSRQGTGGWDTQYF.